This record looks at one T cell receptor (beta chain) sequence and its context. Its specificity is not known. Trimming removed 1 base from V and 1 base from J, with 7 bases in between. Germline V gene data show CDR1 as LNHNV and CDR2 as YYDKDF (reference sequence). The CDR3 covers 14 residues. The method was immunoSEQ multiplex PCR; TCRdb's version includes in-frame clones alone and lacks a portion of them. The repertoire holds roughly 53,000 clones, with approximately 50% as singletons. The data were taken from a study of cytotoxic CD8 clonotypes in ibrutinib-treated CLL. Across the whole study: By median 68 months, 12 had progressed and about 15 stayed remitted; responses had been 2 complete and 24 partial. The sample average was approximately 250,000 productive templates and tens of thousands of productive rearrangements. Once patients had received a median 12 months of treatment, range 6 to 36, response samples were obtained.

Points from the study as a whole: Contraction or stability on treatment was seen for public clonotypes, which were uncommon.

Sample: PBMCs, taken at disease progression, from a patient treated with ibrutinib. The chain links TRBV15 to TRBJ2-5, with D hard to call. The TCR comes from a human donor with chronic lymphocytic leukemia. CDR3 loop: CATSRVGSQETQYF. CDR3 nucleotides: TGTGCCACCAGCAGAGTTGGCAGCCAAGAGACCCAGTACTTC.